Each of the 17 T cell receptor beta chains below was sequenced from the same sample in a study of T-cell reconstitution after alpha-beta-depleted transplantation in children. Unique molecular identifiers were used to barcode this TCRbeta library. TCRdb independently ran MiXCR on the PCR reads; one entry per CDR3 protein. The sample carries about 640,000 distinct CDR3 sequences, around 13% recorded once. The source material was PBMCs, mostly from graft donor cells, sampled 360 days after TCRalphabeta/CD19-depleted stem cell transplant. Receptors were obtained from a male patient younger than 18 who had a stem cell transplant for acute myeloid leukemia, so the T cells may come from the graft donor.

The V gene is TRBV28, the J gene TRBJ1-3; maybe TRBD1 (5 bases). The germline V gene has CDR1 MDHEN and CDR2 SYDVKM. V was cut by 2 bases and J by 0 bases, with 8 bases left in between. CDR3 size: 15 residues. The CDR3 region is CASSLAGSSGNTIYF. The CDR3 bases are TGTGCCAGCAGTTTAGCAGGGAGCTCTGGAAACACCATATATTTT.

This clonotype was picked up a small number of times. The chain combines TRBV7-2 with TRBJ2-1, with 8 bases that match TRBD2. The V segment lost 5 bases and the J segment 4 bases; nucleotides outside the gene matches: 10. Germline-derived CDR1 and CDR2 are SGHTA and FQGNSA. CDR3 length: 16 residues. The CDR3 DNA reads as TGTGCCAGCAGCCGAGTTAGCGGGGACTGGTACAATGAGCAGTTCTTC. Its translation: CASSRVSGDWYNEQFF.

This clonotype was counted ten times or more. V and J are TRBV9 and TRBJ1-3; D is unclear. Germline V gives CDR1 SGDLS, CDR2 YYNGEE. The germline V and J ends were trimmed by 0 bases and 4 bases, with 5 bases remaining between them. CDR3 length: 13 amino acids. The CDR3 nucleotides read TGTGCCAGCAGCGTAGATACCGGAAACACCATATATTTT. It specifies CASSVDTGNTIYF.

This clonotype has only a few counts. V and J are TRBV7-9 and TRBJ2-3; TRBD1 aligns across 8 bases. With V trimmed by 8 bases and J by 4 bases, 11 bases remained unmatched. This CDR3 is built from 15 residues. From germline, CDR1 is SEHNR and CDR2 FQNEAQ (reference sequence). The CDR3 bases are TGTGCCAGCTCCCCCGGGACAGGTGTTTCAGATACGCAGTATTTT. This sequence encodes CASSPGTGVSDTQYF.

This clonotype ranks as medium-sized. This chain joins TRBV12-3 or TRBV12-4 and TRBJ2-7; D perhaps matches TRBD2 (6 bases). CDR3 length: 15 amino acids. The ends were cut back, 4 bases at V and 3 bases at J, with 16 bases in the middle. For the CDR3, the DNA is TGTGCCAGCAGTTCCGGGAGCCGGGGTTTCTACGAGCAGTACTTC. Translated, it gives CASSSGSRGFYEQYF.

This clonotype appeared many times. The chain employs TRBV28 and TRBJ2-5; 8 positions match TRBD2. CDR1 MDHEN and CDR2 SYDVKM come from the germline V gene. The CDR3 consists of 13 residues. Losses at the gene ends were 3 bases for V and 5 bases for J; bases not matched to a gene: 2. The CDR3: CASSFGGGETQYF. The CDR3 nucleotides read TGTGCCAGCAGTTTTGGCGGGGGGGAGACCCAGTACTTC.

This clonotype was seen only a few times. The V call is TRBV29-1, the J call TRBJ2-7, with 10 bases lining up with TRBD1. J gave up 3 bases and V 6 bases, and 5 bases lay outside the gene matches. The CDR3 totals 13 residues. Germline V gene data show CDR1 as SQVTM and CDR2 as ANQGSEA. The CDR3 loop reads CSVRGQGFYEQYF. The CDR3 nucleotides are TGCAGCGTGAGGGGACAGGGGTTCTACGAGCAGTACTTC.

This clonotype was seen repeatedly, ten times or more. The V call is TRBV5-8, the J call TRBJ2-1, with 13 nucleotides matching TRBD2. J lost 12 bases, V lost 5 bases, and 11 bases had no gene match. This CDR3 contains 15 residues. The germline V gene has CDR1 SGHTS and CDR2 YDEGEE. The CDR3 DNA follows: TGTGCCAGCAGTTCTGGACTAGCGGGGGCCGGGGGGCAGTTCTTC. Protein sequence: CASSSGLAGAGGQFF. The complete variable domain, with remaining parts taken from reference TRBV5-8 and TRBJ2-1, reads EAGVTQSPTHLIKTRGQQATLRCSPISGHTSVYWYQQALGLGLQFLLWYDEGEERNRGNFPPRFSGRQFPNYSSELNVNALELEDSALYLCASSSGLAGAGGQFFGPGTRLTVL.

V is TRBV19 and J is TRBJ2-1, with 8 bases lining up with TRBD2. With 3 bases clipped from V and 6 bases from J, the junction kept 10 bases outside the gene matches. Germline values: CDR1 LNHDA, CDR2 SQIVND (reference sequence). The CDR3 totals 16 residues. In nucleotides, the CDR3 is TGTGCCAGTAGTATTTCCCCGGGACTAGTAATCAATGAGCAGTTCTTC. It encodes CASSISPGLVINEQFF.

This clonotype came up a few times. The rearrangement uses TRBV28 and TRBJ1-6; possible D gene TRBD1, 5 bases. V was trimmed by 4 bases and J by 8 bases, leaving 9 bases between them. This CDR3 is 13 amino acids long. Germline V gene sequence: CDR1 MDHEN, CDR2 SYDVKM. The CDR3: CASSWARDSPLHF. As DNA, the CDR3 is TGTGCCAGCAGTTGGGCCAGGGATTCACCCCTCCACTTT.

This clonotype was counted many times. The rearrangement joins TRBV12-3 or TRBV12-4 to TRBJ2-7; perhaps D is TRBD1 or TRBD2 (5 bases each). V was cut by 7 bases and J by 3 bases, with 10 bases left in between. The CDR3 covers 12 residues. CDR3 DNA: TGTGCCAGCACTAGGGACGACTACGAGCAGTACTTC. Translation: CASTRDDYEQYF.

This clonotype has more than one count but fewer than ten. The rearrangement links TRBV28 to TRBJ2-4; 8 bases agree with TRBD1. The CDR3 runs 14 residues. The germline V gene encodes CDR1 MDHEN and CDR2 SYDVKM. V gave up 8 bases and J gave up 8 bases; unmatched junction bases: 11. CDR3 coding DNA: TGTGCCAGCGGGATAGGACAGGGAACAGACATTCAGTACTTC. Translating it yields CASGIGQGTDIQYF. The complete variable domain, with remaining parts taken from reference TRBV28 and TRBJ2-4, reads DVKVTQSSRYLVKRTGEKVFLECVQDMDHENMFWYRQDPGLGLRLIYFSYDVKMKEKGDIPEGYSVSREKKERFSLILESASTNQTSMYLCASGIGQGTDIQYFGAGTRLSVL.

CDR3 amino acids: CSVEDRGFDTEAFF. The CDR3 DNA follows: TGCAGCGTTGAAGATCGAGGGTTCGACACTGAAGCTTTCTTT. The gene calls are TRBV29-1 and TRBJ1-1; D is unresolved. This CDR3 is 14 amino acids long. Germline lookup yields CDR1 SQVTM and CDR2 ANQGSEA. V dropped 0 bases and J dropped 3 bases, with 11 bases sitting between them. Full variable domain (remainder filled in from reference TRBV29-1 and TRBJ1-1): SAVISQKPSRDICQRGTSLTIQCQVDSQVTMMFWYRQQPGQSLTLIATANQGSEATYESGFVIDKFPISRPNLTFSTLTVSNMSPEDSSIYLCSVEDRGFDTEAFFGQGTRLTVV.

The rearrangement joins TRBV29-1 to TRBJ2-4; D may be TRBD2 (6 bases). Germline V gives CDR1 SQVTM, CDR2 ANQGSEA. The CDR3 is made up of 13 amino acids. V lost 7 bases and J lost 4, with 14 bases in between. The CDR3 here is CSADSGPKNIQYF. The CDR3 DNA follows: TGCAGCGCTGACAGCGGGCCTAAAAACATTCAGTACTTC. The whole variable domain, filled in from reference TRBV29-1 and TRBJ2-4, reads SAVISQKPSRDICQRGTSLTIQCQVDSQVTMMFWYRQQPGQSLTLIATANQGSEATYESGFVIDKFPISRPNLTFSTLTVSNMSPEDSSIYLCSADSGPKNIQYFGAGTRLSVL.

The chain recombines TRBV7-3 with TRBJ1-1, with D possibly being TRBD1 (5 bases). The V gene's germline CDR1 is SGHTA and CDR2 FQGTGA. V was clipped by 3 bases and J by 1 base, with 9 bases between them. The CDR3 is 14 residues long. The chain's CDR3 is CASSLGRQNTEAFF. Written as DNA, the CDR3 is TGTGCCAGCAGCTTGGGGCGGCAGAACACTGAAGCTTTCTTT.

The chain couples TRBV20-1 to TRBJ2-7, with D perhaps TRBD2 (6 bases). Germline V CDR1 and CDR2: DFQATT, SNEGSKA (reference sequence). Trimming pared 0 bases from V and 2 bases from J, leaving 20 bases between. CDR3 length: 17 residues. In DNA form, the CDR3 reads TGCAGTGCTAGAGATCTTGGCGGGACCCGATATCCCTACGAGCAGTACTTC. It codes for CSARDLGGTRYPYEQYF.

This clonotype was counted only a few times. The chain has TRBV6-2 or TRBV6-3 and TRBJ2-7, with D unclear. The ends were cut back, 5 bases at V and 1 base at J, with 12 bases in the middle. CDR3 length: 14 residues. CDR1 and CDR2 from the germline V gene are MNHEY and SVGEGT. In nucleotides, the CDR3 is TGTGCCAGCAGTCCGGCAGGCCGATCCTACGAGCAGTACTTC. This translates into CASSPAGRSYEQYF.